This TCR beta chain was identified in a study of OX40 agonist ivuxolimab in advanced cancers. Whole-study context: Hepatocellular carcinoma, melanoma, renal cell or head and neck cancer occurred in dose-escalation patients. About 42% of patients had received prior checkpoint inhibitor therapy.

Sequencing used immunoSEQ multiplex PCR; TCRdb keeps in-frame clones, though not all of them. Of roughly 48,000 clones listed, approximately 87% are singletons. Germline CDR1 SGDLS, CDR2 YYNGEE. Trimming pared 2 bases from V and 5 bases from J, leaving 14 bases between. The CDR3 is 15 amino acids. On cycle 4 day 1 and cycle 7 day 1, as well as at baseline, blood was sampled. The sequence was obtained from an adult with an advanced solid tumor such as melanoma, head and neck, liver or kidney cancer. Material: CD4+ or CD8+ T cells sorted from blood, obtained in a trial of the OX40 agonist ivuxolimab. The rearrangement joins TRBV9 to TRBJ1-5; D is uncertain. For the CDR3, the DNA is TGTGCCAGCAGCGTCGACCCTACTGCCCATCAGCCCCAGCATTTT. This gives the protein CASSVDPTAHQPQHF.